The present T cell receptor (beta chain) was sequenced within a study of blood T cell repertoires in COVID-19. Study details: Acute and convalescent COVID-19 specimens originated in the United States, Italy and Spain. Nucleic acid was either cDNA or gDNA, and it came from T cells, B-cell-depleted T cells, or PBMCs.

As handled by the study authors: The assay estimated nucleated cells by amplifying reference gene primers. Repertoires were generated with immunoSEQ multiplex PCR, while TCRdb's copy carries only in-frame clones and drops some. That table gives V, J and clone size, and the DNA gave D and trimming. The table records 45,000 to 70,000 clones, about 86% of them present only once. CDR1 is SGHTA and CDR2 is FQGNSA in the germline V gene. After removal of 5 bases from V and 2 bases from J, the junction contained 5 bases not matched to a gene. This CDR3 spans 16 amino acids. This sequence joins TRBV7-2 and TRBJ2-3; 12 bases match TRBD2. Sequencing input: peripheral blood. This receptor was taken from a woman of 80 years or more with active or convalescent COVID-19. The CDR3 region is CASSTGLAGNTDTQYF. DNA of the CDR3: TGTGCCAGCAGCACCGGACTAGCGGGGAACACAGATACGCAGTATTTT.